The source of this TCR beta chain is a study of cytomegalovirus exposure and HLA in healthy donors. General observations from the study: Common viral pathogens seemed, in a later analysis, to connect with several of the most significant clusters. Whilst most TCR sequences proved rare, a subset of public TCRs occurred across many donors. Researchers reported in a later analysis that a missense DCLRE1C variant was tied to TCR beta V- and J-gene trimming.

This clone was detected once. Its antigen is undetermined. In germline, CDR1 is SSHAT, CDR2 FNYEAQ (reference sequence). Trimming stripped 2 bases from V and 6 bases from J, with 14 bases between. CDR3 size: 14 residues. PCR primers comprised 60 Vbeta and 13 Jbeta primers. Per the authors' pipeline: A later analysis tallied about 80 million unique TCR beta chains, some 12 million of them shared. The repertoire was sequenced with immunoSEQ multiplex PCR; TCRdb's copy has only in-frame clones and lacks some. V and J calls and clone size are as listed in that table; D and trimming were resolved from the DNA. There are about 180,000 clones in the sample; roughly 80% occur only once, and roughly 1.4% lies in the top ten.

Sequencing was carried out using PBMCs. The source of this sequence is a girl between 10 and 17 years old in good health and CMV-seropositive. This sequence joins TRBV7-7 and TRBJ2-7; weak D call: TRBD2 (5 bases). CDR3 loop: CASSLSGKGSEQYF. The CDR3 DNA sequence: TGTGCCAGCAGCTTATCCGGGAAAGGGAGCGAGCAGTACTTC.